These 8 T cell receptor beta chains came from one sample sequenced in a study of T cell responses to AZD1222 COVID-19 vaccine. Data came from immunoSEQ multiplex PCR; TCRdb stores just in-frame clones and leaves some out. The repertoire has roughly 70,000 clones, under 90% of them found once; the top ten carry more than 13%. Here the sequenced sample was peripheral blood, taken 28 days after the second AZD1222 dose. All receptors derive from an adult who received the AZD1222 COVID-19 vaccine.

CDR3 in DNA: TGTGCCAGCAGCCTAGCGGGTCTCTACGAGCAGTACTTC. It specifies CASSLAGLYEQYF. The genes are TRBV5-4 and TRBJ2-7; TRBD2 matches 8 bases. The CDR3 is 13 residues long. The V segment lost 4 bases and the J segment 3 bases; nucleotides outside the gene matches: 3. Per germline, CDR1 SGHNT and CDR2 YYREEE (reference sequence).

The rearrangement joins TRBV21-1 to TRBJ2-5; TRBD2 was called by the table and not checked on the DNA. TRBV21-1 is a pseudogene segment. This CDR3 has 17 amino acids. CDR3 sequence: CASSAGGLAGGNETQYF. CDR3 coding DNA: TGTGCCAGCAGCGCAGGCGGCCTAGCGGGGGGGAACGAGACCCAGTACTTC.

The rearrangement joins TRBV27 to TRBJ2-3, with TRBD2 matching 10 bases. The germline gives CDR1 MNHEY, CDR2 SMNVEV (reference sequence). The CDR3 sequence is 15 residues long. The V and J ends lost 5 bases and 4 bases, in that order; junction bases with no gene match: 6. CDR3 residues: CASSPQRGGPDTQYF. CDR3 coding DNA: TGTGCCAGCAGTCCCCAGCGGGGGGGGCCAGATACGCAGTATTTT.

The V gene is TRBV13, the J gene TRBJ2-5; TRBD2 agrees at 15 bases. This CDR3 contains 15 residues. V shed 7 bases, J shed 5 bases, and the junction held 5 bases outside the gene matches. Looked up from germline, CDR1 is PRHDT and CDR2 is FYEKMQ (reference sequence). CDR3 region: CASTRTSGGEETQYF. The CDR3 DNA reads TGTGCCAGCACCAGGACTAGCGGGGGGGAGGAGACCCAGTACTTC.

V usage is TRBV5-1 and J usage is TRBJ1-1; TRBD1 might be the D (5 bases). This CDR3 contains 16 residues. V was trimmed by 0 bases and J by 0 bases, leaving 12 bases between them. Germline V gives CDR1 SGHRS, CDR2 YFSETQ. The CDR3 DNA reads TGCGCCAGCAGCTTGGTACAGGTTAACATGAACACTGAAGCTTTCTTT. Protein product: CASSLVQVNMNTEAFF.

This chain joins TRBV2 and TRBJ2-5; 10 bases agree with TRBD1. In germline, CDR1 is SNHLY, CDR2 FYNNEI. The CDR3 loop spans 15 amino acids. V shed 6 bases, J shed 0 bases, and the junction held 4 bases outside the gene matches. The DNA of the CDR3 is TGTGCCAGCAGGGACAGGGGGGGGTACCAAGAGACCCAGTACTTC. Encoded protein: CASRDRGGYQETQYF.

The CDR3 loop reads CAINGGYYGYTF. For the CDR3, the DNA is TGTGCCATCAATGGGGGATACTATGGCTACACCTTC. The genes are TRBV10-3 and TRBJ1-2, with D perhaps matching TRBD1 (5 bases). The ends were cut back, 7 bases at V and 3 bases at J, with 9 bases in the middle. The germline V gene has CDR1 ENHRY and CDR2 SYGVKD. This CDR3 is 12 amino acids long.

This chain links TRBV7-9 with TRBJ1-1; TRBD1 is a possible D gene (5 bases). Trimming left V 5 bases short and J 14 bases short, with 12 bases between. The CDR3 is 10 amino acids. Germline-derived CDR1 and CDR2 are SEHNR and FQNEAQ (reference sequence). The CDR3 sequence is CASSKEQAFF. The CDR3 DNA sequence: TGTGCCAGCAGCAAGGAACAGGCCTTCTTT.